This entry lists 2 T cell receptor beta chains sequenced from one sample in a study of blood T cell repertoires in COVID-19. Produced via immunoSEQ multiplex PCR; TCRdb's table is partial and in-frame only. Of more than 100,000 clones in the sample, approximately 90% are singletons; the top ten hold approximately 3.1%. Sequenced material: peripheral blood. The origin of the receptors is a man between 45 and 60 years old in a cohort sampled during active COVID-19.

CDR3 protein: CASSPQGFGEKLFF. As DNA, the CDR3 is TGTGCCAGCAGCCCACAGGGGTTTGGCGAAAAACTGTTTTTT. This chain links TRBV5-4 with TRBJ1-4; 7 nucleotides line up with TRBD1. Looked up from germline, CDR1 is SGHNT and CDR2 is YYREEE (reference sequence). This CDR3 has 14 amino acids. V was pared by 4 bases and J by 8 bases, with 8 bases of the junction left unmatched.

The genes are TRBV3-1 (or the pseudogene TRBV3-2) and TRBJ1-1, with D unresolved. Germline V gene lookup returns CDR1 LGHDT and CDR2 YNNKEL (reference sequence). The V gene lost 0 bases and the J gene lost 0 bases, with 5 bases spanning the gap. The CDR3 sequence is 14 residues long. The DNA of the CDR3 is TGTGCCAGCAGCCAAGATCGTCTGAACACTGAAGCTTTCTTT. This translates into CASSQDRLNTEAFF.